Below are 30 T cell receptor beta chains sequenced from a single sample in a study of cytomegalovirus exposure and HLA in healthy donors. PCR used 60 Vbeta primers and 13 Jbeta primers. Sequencing used immunoSEQ multiplex PCR; TCRdb keeps in-frame clones, though not all of them. The sample totals tens of thousands of clones. Sequencing input: PBMCs. The receptors were sampled from a man aged 50-60 years in good health and CMV-seronegative.

In the case of this clone: At one end, the junction sequence differs from germline, possibly due to a read error. The rearrangement links TRBV7-7 to TRBJ1-1; 7 nucleotides match TRBD1. The CDR3 runs 13 residues. Germline assignment: CDR1 SSHAT and CDR2 FNYEAQ (reference sequence). CDR3: CASSSGQDTEAFF. CDR3 bases: TGTGCTAGCAGCTCCGGACAGGACACTGAAGCTTTCTTT.

V usage is TRBV7-9 and J usage is TRBJ1-5, with D possibly matching TRBD1 (6 bases). Trimming took off 5 bases at V and 6 bases at J, with 14 bases between the two ends. This CDR3 is built from 14 residues. CDR1 and CDR2 from the germline V gene are SEHNR and FQNEAQ (reference sequence). Written as DNA, the CDR3 is TGTGCCAGCAGCCCCTCCGGCAGGGGTCAGCCCCAGCATTTT. Its protein product is CASSPSGRGQPQHF.

The V and J genes are TRBV5-1 and TRBJ1-5; no reliable D call. The V and J ends lost 1 base and 0 bases respectively, with 8 bases between them. Germline CDR1 reads SGHRS; CDR2 reads YFSETQ. The CDR3 runs to 15 residues. CDR3 residues: CASSLTGYSNQPQHF. DNA of the CDR3: TGCGCCAGCAGCTTGACGGGATATAGCAATCAGCCCCAGCATTTT.

This chain connects TRBV7-9 to TRBJ2-3, with D tentatively TRBD1 (5 bases). The CDR3 has 16 amino acids. Germline V lookup: CDR1 SEHNR, CDR2 FQNEAQ (reference sequence). Trimming removed 5 bases at V and 1 base at J, with 16 bases between. The CDR3 bases are TGTGCCAGCAGCCCCAAAGGGGCTCGGGGCACAGATACGCAGTATTTT. It codes for CASSPKGARGTDTQYF.

The chain is built from TRBV7-9 and TRBJ2-5; D is perhaps TRBD1 (6 bases). V was clipped by 2 bases and J by 5 bases, with 6 bases between them. The CDR3 has 12 amino acids. Germline CDR1 SEHNR, CDR2 FQNEAQ (reference sequence). The CDR3 region is CASSLRGETQYF. The CDR3 bases are TGTGCCAGCAGCTTAAGGGGGGAGACCCAGTACTTC.

The chain couples TRBV6-1 to TRBJ2-1, with D possibly TRBD1 on 6 matching bases. The length of the CDR3 is 14 residues. Trimming removed 8 bases from V and 0 bases from J, with 11 bases in between. Germline loops: CDR1 MNHNS, CDR2 SASEGT. The CDR3 spells CASATGSSYNEQFF. CDR3 DNA sequence: TGTGCCAGCGCCACAGGGAGCTCCTACAATGAGCAGTTCTTC.

This sequence joins TRBV5-1 and TRBJ2-5; TRBD2 matches at 15 bases. Germline CDR1 SGHRS, CDR2 YFSETQ. The CDR3 covers 15 residues. V was pared by 3 bases and J by 5 bases, with 2 bases of the junction left unmatched. The CDR3 is CASSWGTSGRETQYF. CDR3 sequence (DNA): TGCGCCAGCAGCTGGGGGACTAGCGGGAGGGAGACCCAGTACTTC.

The genes are TRBV11-3 and TRBJ1-2; a possible D gene is TRBD1 (6 bases). Germline-derived CDR1 and CDR2 are SGHNT and YENEEA. V lost 5 bases and J 4 bases, leaving 11 bases between the germline ends. This CDR3 contains 13 residues. The CDR3 nucleotides are TGTGCCAGCAGCGCTCCGGACAGCTATGGCTACACCTTC. Amino acids: CASSAPDSYGYTF.

The genes are TRBV29-1 and TRBJ1-1; D perhaps matches TRBD1 (6 bases). Germline CDR1 SQVTM, CDR2 ANQGSEA. The CDR3 length is 15 residues. V was cut by 6 bases and J by 1 base, with 18 bases left in between. The CDR3 DNA follows: TGCAGCGTCGAGATAATACAGGGACAGAACACTGAAGCTTTCTTT. Translating it yields CSVEIIQGQNTEAFF.

The CDR3 bases are TGTGCCAGCAGTTACTCCCTGACAGGCAGCTCCTACGAGCAGTACTTC. Translated, it gives CASSYSLTGSSYEQYF. The chain recombines TRBV6-5 with TRBJ2-7; a possible D gene is TRBD1 (6 bases). The germline V gene encodes CDR1 MNHEY and CDR2 SVGAGI. Trimming removed 0 bases at V and 0 bases at J, with 12 bases between. This CDR3 is 16 amino acids long.

This chain joins TRBV11-2 and TRBJ1-2; D is uncertain. V was pared by 5 bases and J by 2 bases, with 6 bases between. The germline V gene encodes CDR1 SGHAT and CDR2 FQNNGV. The CDR3 is 12 amino acids. The CDR3 loop is CASSRENYGYTF. In DNA form, the CDR3 reads TGTGCCAGCAGCAGGGAGAACTATGGCTACACCTTC.

The V gene is TRBV7-9, the J gene TRBJ1-2, with 9 nucleotides matching TRBD1. The CDR3 loop spans 14 amino acids. With 3 bases clipped from V and 5 bases from J, the junction kept 4 bases outside the gene matches. Looked up from germline, CDR1 is SEHNR and CDR2 is FQNEAQ (reference sequence). CDR3 protein: CASSFGGTGYGYTF. The CDR3 region has the DNA TGTGCCAGCAGCTTCGGAGGGACAGGGTATGGCTACACCTTC.

The chain uses TRBV6-4 and TRBJ2-5, with 7 positions matching TRBD1. The CDR3 is 16 amino acids. Unmatched junction bases numbered 4, after V lost 0 bases and J lost 0 bases. Germline assignment: CDR1 MRHNA and CDR2 SNTAGT. The CDR3 reads CASSDSQGMYQETQYF. CDR3 nucleotides: TGTGCCAGCAGTGACTCACAGGGGATGTACCAAGAGACCCAGTACTTC.

The rearrangement links TRBV10-2 to TRBJ2-1; 16 positions match TRBD2. This CDR3 contains 19 residues. The V gene end was trimmed by 5 bases and the J gene end by 0 bases; junction bases not matched to a gene: 7. CDR1 is WSHSY and CDR2 is SAAADI in the germline V gene. CDR3 loop: CASSSPGLAGGSSYNEQFF. CDR3 coding DNA: TGCGCCAGCAGTAGCCCGGGACTAGCGGGGGGGAGCTCCTACAATGAGCAGTTCTTC.

J is TRBJ2-7 and V is TRBV5-1, with a possible D match to TRBD2 (5 bases). The CDR3 spans 15 residues. The germline CDR1 and CDR2 sequences are SGHRS and YFSETQ. V dropped 4 bases and J dropped 2 bases, with 16 bases sitting between them. CDR3 in DNA: TGCGCCAGCAGCCCGGCACCCGCGCGGGCCTACGAGCAGTACTTC. It translates to CASSPAPARAYEQYF.

The chain is built from TRBV4-2 and TRBJ2-2, with TRBD1 identical over 8 bases. In germline, CDR1 is LGHNA, CDR2 YNFKEQ. The CDR3 has 19 amino acids. V trimming: 1 base; J trimming: 1 base; junction bases outside the gene matches: 11. The CDR3 DNA reads as TGTGCCAGCAGCCAAGTACCGAGACCGGGACAGGTGAACACCGGGGAGCTGTTTTTT. Residues: CASSQVPRPGQVNTGELFF.

This chain links TRBV5-4 with TRBJ2-7, with D tentatively TRBD2 (5 bases). Per the germline V gene, CDR1 is SGHNT and CDR2 is YYREEE (reference sequence). The CDR3 length is 14 residues. Trimming cost V 3 bases and J 3 bases, with 13 bases left between them. The CDR3 DNA sequence: TGTGCCAGCAGCTCCGCGGGCCGGTTCTACGAGCAGTACTTC. Protein product: CASSSAGRFYEQYF. Together with reference TRBV5-4 and TRBJ2-7, the CDR3 gives the full variable domain: ETGVTQSPTHLIKTRGQQVTLRCSSQSGHNTVSWYQQALGQGPQFIFQYYREEENGRGNFPPRFSGLQFPNYSSELNVNALELDDSALYLCASSSAGRFYEQYFGPGTRLTVT.

This chain joins TRBV18 and TRBJ1-2; 9 bases are a match to TRBD1. Germline V gene lookup returns CDR1 KGHSH and CDR2 LQKENI. The CDR3 runs 19 residues. V dropped 1 base and J dropped 9; count of bases not matched to a gene: 21. CDR3 region: CASSPQSSGTGSMGVSYTF. The CDR3 DNA is TGTGCCAGCTCACCACAGTCCTCGGGGACAGGGAGTATGGGCGTAAGCTACACCTTC.

The genes are TRBV29-1 and TRBJ2-3; D gene unclear. The CDR3 spans 13 residues. V was cut by 1 base and J by 5 bases, with 10 bases left in between. Germline-derived CDR1 and CDR2 are SQVTM and ANQGSEA. The CDR3 spells CSVEASSGDTQYF. The CDR3 region has the DNA TGCAGCGTTGAAGCGTCTAGTGGAGATACGCAGTATTTT.

The gene calls are TRBV29-1 and TRBJ2-5; tentatively, D is TRBD1 (8 bases). Trimming removed 7 bases at V and 5 bases at J, with 14 bases between. There are 12 residues in the CDR3. Germline loops: CDR1 SQVTM, CDR2 ANQGSEA. The CDR3 DNA follows: TGCAGCGCTAACAGGGGGGGGGAGACCCAGTACTTC. Its protein product is CSANRGGETQYF.

The V call is TRBV4-2, the J call TRBJ2-7; 11 bases map to TRBD2. Germline loops: CDR1 LGHNA, CDR2 YNFKEQ. The V gene end was trimmed by 4 bases and the J gene end by 2 bases; junction bases not matched to a gene: 16. CDR3 size: 19 residues. CDR3 sequence (DNA): TGTGCCAGCAGCCGCACCATGGGGGAGAGACTAGCGGGGACCTACGAGCAGTACTTC. Protein: CASSRTMGERLAGTYEQYF.

The chain has TRBV7-2 and TRBJ2-7, with D tentatively TRBD2 (6 bases). This CDR3 comprises 16 residues. Trimming shortened V by 2 bases and J by 7 bases, and 21 bases separated the two germline ends. Germline assignment: CDR1 SGHTA and CDR2 FQGNSA. The CDR3 nucleotides read TGTGCCAGCAGCTTAAGAGGCCAGGCCTTGCGGGGAGAGCAGTACTTC. This gives the protein CASSLRGQALRGEQYF.

The chain has TRBV5-1 and TRBJ1-2; D is perhaps TRBD1 (5 bases). V was trimmed by 5 bases and J by 8 bases, leaving 25 bases between them. Germline CDR1 reads SGHRS; CDR2 reads YFSETQ. The CDR3 sequence is 16 residues long. CDR3 protein: CASRTGAAFSISGYTF. As DNA, the CDR3 is TGCGCCAGCAGAACTGGGGCAGCTTTTTCCATTAGCGGCTACACCTTC.

The J gene is TRBJ2-3, the V gene TRBV11-3, with TRBD2 matching 8 bases. This CDR3 has 15 residues. V shed 2 bases, J shed 0 bases, and the junction held 1 base outside the gene matches. From germline, CDR1 is SGHNT and CDR2 YENEEA. CDR3 nucleotides: TGTGCCAGCAGCTTAAGCGGGGGTAGCACAGATACGCAGTATTTT. Translation: CASSLSGGSTDTQYF. Combining the CDR3 with reference TRBV11-3 and TRBJ2-3 gives the whole variable domain EAGVVQSPRYKIIEKKQPVAFWCNPISGHNTLYWYLQNLGQGPELLIRYENEEAVDDSQLPKDRFSAERLKGVDSTLKIQPAELGDSAVYLCASSLSGGSTDTQYFGPGTRLTVL.

The gene calls are TRBV5-1 and TRBJ1-1, with D perhaps TRBD1 (5 bases). The germline V gene encodes CDR1 SGHRS and CDR2 YFSETQ. CDR3 length: 15 residues. V was clipped by 0 bases and J by 1 base, with 10 bases between them. The CDR3 spells CASSLAAQGNTEAFF. CDR3 coding DNA: TGCGCCAGCAGCTTGGCTGCCCAGGGGAACACTGAAGCTTTCTTT.

This chain links TRBV4-1 with TRBJ1-1; a possible D gene is TRBD1 (6 bases). Germline lookup yields CDR1 MGHRA and CDR2 YSYEKL. This CDR3 contains 16 residues. Trimming shortened V by 1 base and J by 2 bases, and 14 bases separated the two germline ends. CDR3 sequence (DNA): TGCGCCAGCAGCCAAGGCCGGACAGCCCAAAACACTGAAGCTTTCTTT. As protein: CASSQGRTAQNTEAFF.

The chain employs TRBV2 and TRBJ1-1, with 9 bases aligning to TRBD1. The V and J ends lost 3 bases and 5 bases, in that order; junction bases with no gene match: 7. Germline V gene sequence: CDR1 SNHLY, CDR2 FYNNEI. CDR3 size: 15 residues. The CDR3 sequence: CASSDPGQGGTEAFF. CDR3 DNA: TGTGCCAGCAGTGACCCGGGACAGGGAGGAACTGAAGCTTTCTTT.

V is TRBV5-6 and J is TRBJ1-4; perhaps TRBD1 as D (5 bases). In germline, CDR1 is SGHDT, CDR2 YYEEEE. Trimming took 5 bases from V and 15 from J, leaving 17 bases between them. This CDR3 has 12 amino acids. Here the CDR3 reads CASRGEGQRMFF. CDR3 DNA: TGTGCCAGCAGGGGGGAGGGGCAACGAATGTTTTTT. The full variable domain, rest sourced from reference TRBV5-6 and TRBJ1-4, is DAGVTQSPTHLIKTRGQQVTLRCSPKSGHDTVSWYQQALGQGPQFIFQYYEEEERQRGNFPDRFSGHQFPNYSSELNVNALLLGDSALYLCASRGEGQRMFFGSGTQLSVL.

This chain joins TRBV7-3 and TRBJ1-1; 7 bases align to TRBD1. The CDR3 is 15 amino acids. CDR1 SGHTA and CDR2 FQGTGA come from the germline V gene. V lost 5 bases, J lost 5 bases, and 11 bases stayed unmatched. CDR3 amino acids: CASSPNRDRSTEAFF. The CDR3 nucleotides read TGTGCCAGCAGCCCGAACCGGGACAGAAGTACTGAAGCTTTCTTT.

The chain employs TRBV28 and TRBJ1-6; D might be TRBD1 (6 bases). Germline V lookup: CDR1 MDHEN, CDR2 SYDVKM. With 2 bases removed from V and 10 bases from J, the gap between germline ends came to 15 bases. CDR3 length equals 15 residues. This chain's CDR3 is CASSLPHRVRSPLHF. The CDR3 bases are TGTGCCAGCAGTTTACCCCACAGGGTTCGGTCACCCCTCCACTTT.